The 21 T cell receptor beta chains below were found in one sample sequenced in a study of blood T cell repertoires in COVID-19. Using immunoSEQ multiplex PCR, the repertoire was profiled, and TCRdb retains in-frame clones only, with some absent. The sample lists about 220,000 clones; 65% to 90% were seen once. The specimen was peripheral blood. All receptors derive from a woman aged 70 to 79 with COVID-19, enrolled during active disease.

This clone was detected only once. The chain has TRBV12-3 or TRBV12-4 and TRBJ2-7; maybe TRBD1 (6 bases). Trimming cost V 6 bases and J 6 bases, with 12 bases left between them. This CDR3 has 12 amino acids. Written as DNA, the CDR3 is TGTGCCAGCAGCTTCCCCAGGGGCGAGCAGTACTTC. This codes for CASSFPRGEQYF.

This clone was observed once. The chain's CDR3 is CASSPRQGAGGYTF. The CDR3 coding sequence is TGTGCCAGCAGCCCGCGACAGGGGGCAGGTGGCTACACCTTC. The V and J genes are TRBV7-2 and TRBJ1-2; TRBD1 matches 10 bases. The V and J ends lost 5 bases and 7 bases, in that order; junction bases with no gene match: 7. CDR3 length: 14 amino acids. CDR1 is SGHTA, CDR2 FQGNSA, per germline.

V and J are TRBV7-9 and TRBJ1-2; D is possibly TRBD1 (5 bases). From germline, CDR1 is SEHNR and CDR2 FQNEAQ (reference sequence). The ends were cut back, 1 base at V and 8 bases at J, with 14 bases in the middle. CDR3 size: 14 residues. Here the CDR3 DNA reads TGTGCCAGCAGCTTAGGGCCAGCGGGGGACGGCTACACCTTC. It specifies CASSLGPAGDGYTF.

The chain couples TRBV6-5 to TRBJ2-1, with D unresolved. V shed 7 bases and J shed 7 bases, with 17 bases lying between them. From germline, CDR1 is MNHEY and CDR2 SVGAGI. This CDR3 has 14 residues. The CDR3 reads CASTRNPAGNEQFF. The CDR3 bases are TGTGCCAGCACCCGAAATCCGGCCGGGAATGAGCAGTTCTTC.

This clone was recorded once. The V and J genes are TRBV6-1 and TRBJ1-2; 8 nucleotides line up with TRBD1. The trim removed 1 base at V and 4 bases at J, leaving 8 bases unmatched. In germline, CDR1 is MNHNS, CDR2 SASEGT. The CDR3 consists of 16 residues. In DNA, the CDR3 is TGTGCCAGCAGTGAAGAAGGGCAGGGGGCTATCTATGGCTACACCTTC. It translates to CASSEEGQGAIYGYTF.

This sequence joins TRBV5-5 and TRBJ2-5; 7 nucleotides line up with TRBD1. J was trimmed by 2 bases and V by 3 bases; bases with no gene match: 7. CDR3 length: 15 residues. The V gene's germline CDR1 is SGHKS and CDR2 YYEKEE (reference sequence). CDR3 sequence: CASSSAGQVQETQYF. The CDR3 DNA sequence: TGTGCCAGCAGCTCCGCAGGACAGGTTCAAGAGACCCAGTACTTC. Full variable domain (outside the CDR3, taken from reference TRBV5-5 and TRBJ2-5): DAGVTQSPTHLIKTRGQQVTLRCSPISGHKSVSWYQQVLGQGPQFIFQYYEKEERGRGNFPDRFSARQFPNYSSELNVNALLLGDSALYLCASSSAGQVQETQYFGPGTRLLVL.

In this sample, this clone turned up a few times. CDR3 DNA: TGTGCCAGCAGTTGGACAGGAGGGACGGGCTACACCTTC. Translation gives CASSWTGGTGYTF. The rearrangement uses TRBV6-5 and TRBJ1-2; 7 bases match TRBD1. V trimming: 4 bases; J trimming: 8 bases; junction bases outside the gene matches: 7. Germline assignment: CDR1 MNHEY and CDR2 SVGAGI. CDR3 length: 13 amino acids.

The V call is TRBV6-2 or TRBV6-3, the J call TRBJ2-5; possible D gene TRBD2, 5 bases. The CDR3 extends over 14 amino acids. The germline CDR1 and CDR2 sequences are MNHEY and SVGEGT. The V end was cut by 2 bases, the J end by 5 bases, with 12 bases between. The CDR3 DNA sequence: TGTGCCAGCAGTTACCCCCTAGCCCCGGAGACCCAGTACTTC. It translates to CASSYPLAPETQYF.

The chain joins TRBV27 to TRBJ2-7, with 8 positions matching TRBD2. The CDR3 loop spans 15 amino acids. Per the germline V gene, CDR1 is MNHEY and CDR2 is SMNVEV (reference sequence). Trimming cost V 4 bases and J 2 bases; bases outside gene matches: 7. The CDR3 nucleotides are TGTGCCAGCAGTTCCAGGCCTAGCGGGCCCTACGAGCAGTACTTC. It translates to CASSSRPSGPYEQYF.

In this sample, this clone turned up a few times. The rearrangement links TRBV19 to TRBJ1-5; TRBD1 matches 8 bases. Germline loops: CDR1 LNHDA, CDR2 SQIVND (reference sequence). The trim removed 0 bases at V and 7 bases at J, leaving 8 bases unmatched. The CDR3 totals 16 residues. The CDR3 bases are TGTGCCAGTAGTATAGATTGGCAGGGGGCTCGACAGCCCCAGCATTTT. It translates to CASSIDWQGARQPQHF. Variable domain in full (rest from reference TRBV19 and TRBJ1-5): DGGITQSPKYLFRKEGQNVTLSCEQNLNHDAMYWYRQDPGQGLRLIYYSQIVNDFQKGDIAEGYSVSREKKESFPLTVTSAQKNPTAFYLCASSIDWQGARQPQHFGDGTRLSIL.

The rearrangement links TRBV5-1 to TRBJ1-2, with 7 bases that match TRBD1. Germline CDR1 SGHRS, CDR2 YFSETQ. This CDR3 contains 14 residues. After removal of 4 bases from V and 0 bases from J, the junction contained 3 bases not matched to a gene. The chain's CDR3 is CASSPDRANYGYTF. The CDR3 nucleotides are TGCGCCAGCAGCCCCGACAGGGCTAACTATGGCTACACCTTC.

The gene calls are TRBV5-1 and TRBJ2-3; 11 bases fit TRBD2. The CDR3 length is 17 residues. Looked up from germline, CDR1 is SGHRS and CDR2 is YFSETQ. After removal of 4 bases from V and 0 bases from J, the junction contained 7 bases not matched to a gene. CDR3 region: CASSARTSGFSTDTQYF. DNA for the CDR3: TGCGCCAGCAGCGCCAGGACTAGCGGGTTTAGCACAGATACGCAGTATTTT.

The chain is built from TRBV15 and TRBJ2-3, with TRBD1 matching over 8 bases. V was clipped by 7 bases and J by 2 bases; unmatched bases: 2. Germline CDR1 LNHNV, CDR2 YYDKDF (reference sequence). The CDR3 covers 13 residues. CDR3 sequence reads: CATTGGYTDTQYF. The CDR3, as DNA: TGTGCCACCACAGGGGGCTACACAGATACGCAGTATTTT.

This clone was recorded many times. The chain couples TRBV9 to TRBJ2-3, with TRBD2 as a possible D gene (6 bases). Germline lookup yields CDR1 SGDLS and CDR2 YYNGEE. This CDR3 comprises 16 residues. The V end lost 3 bases, the J end lost 2 bases, and 16 bases lay between the germline ends. The CDR3 loop reads CASSGGVNAFTDTQYF. In DNA form, the CDR3 reads TGTGCCAGCAGCGGGGGGGTCAATGCCTTCACAGATACGCAGTATTTT. Full variable domain (rest looked up from reference TRBV9 and TRBJ2-3): DSGVTQTPKHLITATGQRVTLRCSPRSGDLSVYWYQQSLDQGLQFLIQYYNGEERAKGNILERFSAQQFPDLHSELNLSSLELGDSALYFCASSGGVNAFTDTQYFGPGTRLTVL.

This clone was seen a handful of times. The chain has TRBV7-8 and TRBJ1-1; D remains unclear. Germline-derived CDR1 and CDR2 are SGHVS and FQNEAQ. The CDR3 has 14 amino acids. The V end was cut by 5 bases, the J end by 5 bases, with 15 bases between. DNA for the CDR3: TGTGCCAGCAGCCCGCGAGTGATCGGGACTGAAGCTTTCTTT. As protein: CASSPRVIGTEAFF. The full variable domain, completed using reference TRBV7-8 and TRBJ1-1, is GAGVSQSPRYKVAKRGQDVALRCDPISGHVSLFWYQQALGQGPEFLTYFQNEAQLDKSGLPSDRFFAERPEGSVSTLKIQRTQQEDSAVYLCASSPRVIGTEAFFGQGTRLTVV.

This clone appeared a single time. The J gene is TRBJ1-2, the V gene TRBV6-1; no clear D gene. The CDR3 extends over 15 amino acids. V was cut by 0 bases and J by 0 bases, with 8 bases left in between. From germline, CDR1 is MNHNS and CDR2 SASEGT. CDR3 loop: CASSEAQVANYGYTF. The CDR3 bases are TGTGCCAGCAGTGAAGCCCAGGTAGCTAACTATGGCTACACCTTC.

V usage is TRBV7-2 and J usage is TRBJ2-3, with 12 bases that match TRBD2. The CDR3 is 17 amino acids. Germline CDR1 SGHTA, CDR2 FQGNSA. The J segment lost 0 bases and the V segment lost 5 bases, leaving 6 bases of the junction unmatched. The CDR3 sequence is CASSLGLAGSSTDTQYF. The CDR3 DNA reads as TGTGCCAGCAGCCTCGGACTAGCGGGGTCTAGCACAGATACGCAGTATTTT.

J is TRBJ2-1 and V is TRBV4-1; 12 positions agree with TRBD2. Germline assignment: CDR1 MGHRA and CDR2 YSYEKL. The V gene end was trimmed by 0 bases and the J gene end by 4 bases; junction bases not matched to a gene: 10. CDR3 length: 19 residues. In DNA form, the CDR3 reads TGCGCCAGCAGCCAAGAAGGCCTGCTAGCGGGAGGGGAGTACAATGAGCAGTTCTTC. Translating it yields CASSQEGLLAGGEYNEQFF.

The chain joins TRBV18 to TRBJ2-3; D is ambiguous. The CDR3 is 16 residues long. V lost 5 bases to trimming and J lost 1 base, with 16 bases between them. Germline CDR1 and CDR2: KGHSH and LQKENI. CDR3 DNA sequence: TGTGCCAGCTCAATTAGGAGAACGTGGGGCACAGATACGCAGTATTTT. Translated, it gives CASSIRRTWGTDTQYF.

The sample holds a few counts of this clone. The genes are TRBV19 and TRBJ1-2; TRBD1 matches 8 bases. V dropped 7 bases and J dropped 5; count of bases not matched to a gene: 12. The CDR3 runs 15 residues. Germline V gives CDR1 LNHDA, CDR2 SQIVND (reference sequence). The CDR3 spells CASIQVGTGLYGYTF. CDR3 nucleotides: TGTGCCAGTATCCAAGTCGGGACAGGCCTATATGGCTACACCTTC.

This chain uses TRBV6-6 with TRBJ1-2, with 8 bases aligning to TRBD1. V shed 2 bases, J shed 4 bases, and the junction held 6 bases outside the gene matches. The CDR3 length is 15 residues. Per the germline V gene, CDR1 is MNHNY and CDR2 is SVGAGI (reference sequence). The CDR3 DNA reads as TGTGCCAGCAGTTACGCCGTGGACAGGGCCTATGGCTACACCTTC. It codes for CASSYAVDRAYGYTF.